This is a list of T cell receptor beta chains from one sample in a study of blood T cell repertoires in COVID-19. The protocol was immunoSEQ multiplex PCR, while the TCRdb copy is restricted to in-frame clones and leaves out a portion. The data hold 60,000 to 90,000 clones, with around four fifths observed a single time. Sample: peripheral blood. Receptors were obtained from a man aged 55 to 70 with acute or convalescent COVID-19. The CDR3 runs from the conserved cysteine through the conserved F or W. The D gene is left open where the match is weak. Some rows have no size entry. The others give once, few or many, or a class for an expanded clone.

>TRBJ2-3|-|16|TRBV5-6|-
CASSTTATGLTDTQYF
TGTGCCAGCAGCACAACTGCTACAGGGTTGACAGATACGCAGTATTTT
>TRBJ1-3|-|17|TRBV18|-
CASSHGMTGSSGNTIYF
TGTGCCAGCTCGCACGGGATGACAGGCAGCTCTGGAAACACCATATATTTT
>TRBJ1-5|-|13|TRBV28|-
CASSLDLFQPQHF
TGTGCCAGCAGTTTAGATCTATTTCAGCCCCAGCATTTT
>TRBJ2-2|-|15|TRBV5-1|-
CASSLDAGRTGELFF
TGCGCCAGCAGCTTGGATGCGGGGCGTACCGGGGAGCTGTTTTTT
>TRBJ1-1|-|12|TRBV27|once
CASSFTGTEAFF
TGTGCCAGCAGTTTCACGGGGACTGAAGCTTTCTTT
>TRBJ2-1|TRBD2|15|TRBV4-1|-
CASSQFSGGADEQFF
TGCGCCAGCAGCCAGTTCAGCGGGGGCGCCGATGAGCAGTTCTTC
>TRBJ2-3|TRBD2|14|TRBV5-1|-
CASSVRLATDTQYF
TGCGCCAGCAGCGTAAGACTAGCGACAGATACGCAGTATTTT
>TRBJ1-1|TRBD1|14|TRBV30|-
CAWRGDRRNTEAFF
TGTGCCTGGAGGGGGGACAGGCGGAACACTGAAGCTTTCTTT
>TRBJ2-5|TRBD2|16|TRBV4-2|-
CASSPLGLAGQETQYF
TGTGCCAGCAGCCCCCTGGGACTAGCGGGACAAGAGACCCAGTACTTC
>TRBJ2-4|-|19|TRBV9|-
CASSVSERLVPLAKNIQYF
TGTGCCAGCAGTGTCTCTGAGAGATTGGTACCTCTAGCCAAAAACATTCAGTACTTC
>TRBJ1-4|-|12|TRBV30|-
CAWGQSNEKLFF
TGTGCCTGGGGACAGTCTAATGAAAAACTGTTTTTT
>TRBJ2-5|-|16|TRBV30|-
CAWSVSGVPGMGTQYF
TGTGCCTGGAGTGTATCGGGGGTGCCTGGTATGGGGACCCAGTACTTC
>TRBJ2-5|TRBD1|14|TRBV24-1|-
CATSEDRGRETQYF
TGTGCCACCAGTGAGGACAGGGGGCGGGAGACCCAGTACTTC
>TRBJ2-3|TRBD1|15|TRBV28|once
CASSLLTGGTDTQYF
TGTGCCAGCAGTTTACTGACAGGGGGCACGGATACGCAGTATTTT
>TRBJ1-1|TRBD1|15|TRBV5-1|few
CASRPGQGADRVAFF
TGCGCCAGCAGACCTGGACAGGGGGCTGATAGAGTAGCTTTCTTT
>TRBJ2-3|TRBD2|15|TRBV30|-
CAWSRSGGYTDTQYF
TGTGCCTGGAGTCGTAGCGGGGGGTACACAGATACGCAGTATTTT
>TRBJ2-1|TRBD2|16|TRBV6-5|-
CASSSGLAGRSAEQFF
TGTGCCAGCAGTTCCGGACTAGCGGGCAGGTCGGCGGAGCAGTTCTTC
>TRBJ2-3|TRBD2|15|TRBV9|-
CASSVVAGGTDTQYF
TGTGCCAGCAGCGTAGTTGCGGGAGGGACAGATACGCAGTATTTT
>TRBJ2-3|-|13|TRBV3-1/TRBV3-2|-
CASSPPGVDTQYF
TGTGCCAGCAGCCCCCCAGGGGTAGATACGCAGTATTTT
>TRBJ2-1|TRBD2|20|TRBV7-6|once
CASSAGLAGDRIYSYNEQFF
TGTGCCAGCAGCGCCGGACTAGCGGGGGACCGAATCTACTCCTACAATGAGCAGTTCTTC
>TRBJ1-3|-|14|TRBV7-9|-
CASSLRTTGNTIYF
TGTGCCAGCAGCCTCCGGACAACTGGAAACACCATATATTTT
>TRBJ1-5|-|15|TRBV7-9|-
CASSPTGYSNQPQHF
TGTGCCAGCAGCCCCACAGGTTATAGCAATCAGCCCCAGCATTTT
>TRBJ2-3|TRBD2|17|TRBV5-6|-
CASSFWGGGRASDTQYF
TGTGCCAGCAGCTTTTGGGGGGGCGGGAGGGCCTCAGATACGCAGTATTTT
>TRBJ1-4|TRBD1|14|TRBV9|once
CASSRQGTNEKLFF
TGTGCCAGCTCCAGACAGGGGACTAATGAAAAACTGTTTTTT
>TRBJ2-5|-|15|TRBV24-1|-
CATSDLFAGEETQYF
TGTGCCACCAGTGATTTGTTCGCAGGGGAAGAGACCCAGTACTTC
>TRBJ1-1|TRBD1|18|TRBV6-6|few
CASSPPIRGARDDTEAFF
TGTGCCAGCAGTCCCCCCATCAGGGGGGCGCGGGATGACACTGAAGCTTTCTTT
>TRBJ2-7|-|12|TRBV13|-
CASKRKPYEQYF
TGTGCCAGCAAGAGGAAGCCCTACGAGCAGTACTTC
>TRBJ2-3|TRBD2|15|TRBV6-2/TRBV6-3|-
CASNPAGDRTDTQYF
TGTGCCAGCAACCCAGCGGGGGACCGCACAGATACGCAGTATTTT
>TRBJ1-1|-|15|TRBV19|few
CASSIGGLRNTEAFF
TGTGCCAGTAGTATTGGAGGGCTCCGGAACACTGAAGCTTTCTTT
>TRBJ2-5|-|13|TRBV6-2/TRBV6-3|-
CASSQRFGETQYF
TGTGCCAGCAGTCAGCGATTTGGAGAGACCCAGTACTTC
>TRBJ2-1|TRBD1|14|TRBV11-3|-
CASSLVGQGNEQFF
TGTGCCAGCAGCTTAGTGGGACAGGGCAATGAGCAGTTCTTC
>TRBJ2-5|-|13|TRBV5-8|-
CASSFVDQETQYF
TGTGCCAGCAGCTTCGTAGACCAAGAGACCCAGTACTTC
>TRBJ2-7|-|14|TRBV6-5|few
CASSLELEGYEQYF
TGTGCCAGCAGCCTAGAACTAGAGGGCTACGAGCAGTACTTC
>TRBJ1-4|TRBD1|15|TRBV5-1|-
CASSLRQGLDEKLFF
TGCGCCAGCAGCTTGCGACAGGGCCTAGATGAAAAACTGTTTTTT
>TRBJ2-6|-|16|TRBV7-3|-
CASSSDRPGGANVLTF
TGTGCCAGCAGCTCCGACAGGCCCGGCGGGGCCAACGTCCTGACTTTC
>TRBJ2-1|-|11|TRBV15|-
CATSRDVGVFF
TGTGCCACCAGCAGAGATGTGGGCGTGTTCTTC
>TRBJ2-2|-|14|TRBV9|once
CASMRTVNTGELFF
TGTGCCAGCATGCGGACAGTGAACACCGGGGAGCTGTTTTTT
>TRBJ2-4|-|17|TRBV21-1|-
CASRNERGPLAKNIQYF
TGTGCCAGCAGAAACGAGAGGGGGCCCCTAGCCAAAAACATTCAGTACTTC
>TRBJ2-7|TRBD2|14|TRBV18|-
CASSIAGGIREQYF
TGTGCCAGCTCGATAGCGGGAGGGATTCGGGAGCAGTACTTC
>TRBJ1-5|-|14|TRBV15|-
CATSRVGGYQPQHF
TGTGCCACCAGCAGAGTGGGGGGGTATCAGCCCCAGCATTTT
>TRBJ1-2|-|13|TRBV5-1|-
CASSPDRNYGYTF
TGCGCCAGCAGCCCTGACAGAAACTATGGCTACACCTTC
>TRBJ2-3|-|14|TRBV10-3|-
CAISGSGSGDTQYF
TGTGCCATCAGTGGGAGCGGGTCTGGAGATACGCAGTATTTT
>TRBJ2-3|TRBD1|15|TRBV7-3|once
CASSYRGLSTDTQYF
TGTGCCAGCAGCTACAGGGGTTTAAGCACAGATACGCAGTATTTT
>TRBJ2-1|TRBD1|16|TRBV6-1|-
CASSERTGGSYNEQFF
TGTGCCAGCAGTGAGAGGACAGGGGGCTCCTACAATGAGCAGTTCTTC
>TRBJ2-7|TRBD1|14|TRBV18|few
CASSRDRGQYEQYF
TGTGCCAGCTCACGGGACAGGGGGCAGTACGAGCAGTACTTC
>TRBJ2-5|-|14|TRBV11-1|-
CASSSRQSEETQYF
TGTGCCAGCAGCTCACGACAGTCGGAAGAGACCCAGTACTTC
>TRBJ2-1|TRBD2|15|TRBV18|few
CASSPGLAGVGEQFF
TGTGCCAGCTCACCCGGACTAGCGGGAGTGGGTGAGCAGTTCTTC
>TRBJ1-5|-|14|TRBV2|-
CASRNWQGNQPQHF
TGTGCCAGCAGGAATTGGCAGGGGAATCAGCCCCAGCATTTT